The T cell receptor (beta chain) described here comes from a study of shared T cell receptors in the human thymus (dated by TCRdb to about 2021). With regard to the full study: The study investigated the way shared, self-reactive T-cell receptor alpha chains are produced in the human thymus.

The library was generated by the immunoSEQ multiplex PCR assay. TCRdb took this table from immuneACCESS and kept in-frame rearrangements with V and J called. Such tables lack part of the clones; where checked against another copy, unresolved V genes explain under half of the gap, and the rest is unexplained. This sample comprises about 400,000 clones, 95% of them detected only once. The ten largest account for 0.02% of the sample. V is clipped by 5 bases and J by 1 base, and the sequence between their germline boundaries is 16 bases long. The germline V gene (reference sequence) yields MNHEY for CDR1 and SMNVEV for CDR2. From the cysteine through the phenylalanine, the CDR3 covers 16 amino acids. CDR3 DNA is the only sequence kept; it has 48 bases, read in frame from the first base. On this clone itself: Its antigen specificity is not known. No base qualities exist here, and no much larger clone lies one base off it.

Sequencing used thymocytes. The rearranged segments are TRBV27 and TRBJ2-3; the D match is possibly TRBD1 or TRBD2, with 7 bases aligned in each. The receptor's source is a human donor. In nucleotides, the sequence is TGTGCCAGCAGTCCAGGGGGGGCGAAGGGCACAGATACGCAGTATTTT. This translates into CASSPGGAKGTDTQYF.